This record concerns one T cell receptor beta chain sequence. The data stem from a study of blood T cells in healthy people across ages. Germline V gene data show CDR1 as KGHDR and CDR2 as SFDVKD. V lost 4 bases, J lost 5 bases, and 12 bases stayed unmatched. This CDR3 has 17 amino acids. PCR was performed a second time for about 7 to 11 cycles using a sample-barcoded 5' primer and a J-beta primer mix. Every sample returned 2.5 million or more CDR3-containing paired-end reads. TCRdb fed the 5' RACE reads into MiXCR, producing one record per CDR3 protein. Altogether 1.5 million to 2 million distinct CDR3 sequences are present, just under 50% being singletons, with the ten largest covering roughly 2.1%.

Input material: blood. This chain uses TRBV24-1 with TRBJ2-3; 9 bases align to TRBD1. This clonotype was obtained from a middle-aged woman in good health. The DNA of the CDR3 is TGTGCCACCAGTGACCAGAACCGGGACAGGGATAAAGATACGCAGTATTTT. It translates to CATSDQNRDRDKDTQYF.